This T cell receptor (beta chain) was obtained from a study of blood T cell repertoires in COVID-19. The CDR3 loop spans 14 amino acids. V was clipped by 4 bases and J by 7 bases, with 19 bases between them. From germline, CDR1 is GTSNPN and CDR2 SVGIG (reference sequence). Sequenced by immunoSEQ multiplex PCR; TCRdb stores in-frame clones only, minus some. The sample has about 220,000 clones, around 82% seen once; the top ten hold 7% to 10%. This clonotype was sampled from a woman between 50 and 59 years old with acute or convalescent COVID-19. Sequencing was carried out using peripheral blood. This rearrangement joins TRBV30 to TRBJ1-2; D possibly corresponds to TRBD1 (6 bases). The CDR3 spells CAWTQVGGVAGYTF. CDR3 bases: TGTGCCTGGACCCAAGTAGGGGGAGTAGCTGGCTACACCTTC.